This T cell receptor beta chain was found in a study of blood T cell repertoires in COVID-19. At the level of the study: Collection of acute and convalescent COVID-19 samples took place in the United States, Italy and Spain. Nucleic acid was either cDNA or gDNA, and it came from T cells, B-cell-depleted T cells, or PBMCs.

V was shortened by 1 base and J by 9 bases, with 15 bases between the two germline ends. This CDR3 is 15 amino acids long. Germline-derived CDR1 and CDR2 are SEHNR and FQNEAQ (reference sequence). Per the authors' pipeline: Amplification of reference gene primers provided the estimated nucleated cell counts. Clones were read by immunoSEQ multiplex PCR, and TCRdb kept only the in-frame ones, dropping some. V and J calls and clone size are given by that table; D and trimming were obtained from the DNA. The sample lists roughly 260,000 clones; around nine tenths were seen once. The receptor comes from a man aged 35-49 years who had recovered from COVID-19. The V and J genes are TRBV7-9 and TRBJ2-2; the D is unclear. What was sequenced was peripheral blood. CDR3 protein: CASSLVGSAPRELFF. DNA of the CDR3: TGTGCCAGCAGCTTAGTCGGGTCAGCCCCACGGGAGCTGTTTTTT.